The clone carrying this T cell receptor beta chain showed up just a few times. No antigen is known for it. The ends were cut back, 4 bases at V and 2 bases at J, with 12 bases in the middle. The germline V gene encodes CDR1 GTSNPN and CDR2 SVGIG (reference sequence). The CDR3 has 13 residues. This sample was included in a study of cytomegalovirus exposure and HLA in healthy donors. Study details: The 110 or so validation repertoires, a later analysis reported, used the same platform as the 666 first-cohort repertoires.

Study-level results: With high specificity and sensitivity, the classifier reportedly diagnosed cytomegalovirus status.

Method: immunoSEQ multiplex PCR; TCRdb's copy keeps in-frame clones and lacks some. The sample includes over 150,000 clones, approximately 89% seen only once; the top ten take 10%. This receptor was taken from a woman aged 18 to 35 in good health and CMV-seropositive. This chain connects TRBV30 to TRBJ2-7, with D possibly matching TRBD2 (5 bases). The specimen was PBMCs. CDR3 nucleotide sequence: TGTGCCTGGAACCGGGAACTCCCCTACGAGCAGTACTTC. This gives the protein CAWNRELPYEQYF.